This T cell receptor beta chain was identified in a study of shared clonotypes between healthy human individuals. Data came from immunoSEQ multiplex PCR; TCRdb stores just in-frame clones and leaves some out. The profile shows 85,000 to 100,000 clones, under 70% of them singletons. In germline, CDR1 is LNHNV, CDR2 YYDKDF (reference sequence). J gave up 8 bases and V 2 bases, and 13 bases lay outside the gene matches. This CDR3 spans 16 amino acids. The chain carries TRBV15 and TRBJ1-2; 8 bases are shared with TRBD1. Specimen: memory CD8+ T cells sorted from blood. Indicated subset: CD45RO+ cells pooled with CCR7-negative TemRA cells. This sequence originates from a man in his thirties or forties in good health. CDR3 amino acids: CATSRHAAATGDGYTF. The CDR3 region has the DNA TGTGCCACCAGCAGACACGCCGCTGCGACAGGGGACGGCTACACCTTC.